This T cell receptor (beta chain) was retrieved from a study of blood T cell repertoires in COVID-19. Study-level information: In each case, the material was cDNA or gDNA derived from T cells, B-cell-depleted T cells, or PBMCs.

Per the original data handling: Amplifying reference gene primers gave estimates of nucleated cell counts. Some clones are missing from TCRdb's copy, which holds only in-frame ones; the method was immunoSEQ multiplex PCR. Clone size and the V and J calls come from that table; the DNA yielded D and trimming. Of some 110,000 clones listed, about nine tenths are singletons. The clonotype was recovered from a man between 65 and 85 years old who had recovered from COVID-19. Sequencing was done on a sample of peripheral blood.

The CDR3 here is CASSRLGSSYNEQFF. The CDR3 nucleotides read TGTGCCAGCAGCCGACTAGGGAGCTCCTACAATGAGCAGTTCTTC. The chain recombines TRBV11-2 with TRBJ2-1; tentatively, D is TRBD2 (6 bases). CDR1 and CDR2 from the germline V gene are SGHAT and FQNNGV. Trimming removed 5 bases from V and 0 bases from J, with 11 bases in between. CDR3 length: 15 amino acids.